The 18 T cell receptor beta chains below come from one sample, sequenced in a study of shared clonotypes between healthy human individuals. The repertoire was sequenced with immunoSEQ multiplex PCR; TCRdb's copy has only in-frame clones and lacks some. The sample records 1,400,000 or so clones, less than 99% being singletons. The sequencing input was naive CD4+ T cells sorted from blood. Subset described: CD45RA+ positively selected. The receptors originated from a man between 25 and 39 years old in good health.

This chain links TRBV7-6 with TRBJ2-1; TRBD2 agrees at 13 bases. CDR1 is SGHVS, CDR2 FNYEAQ, per germline. The CDR3 length is 17 residues. After removal of 5 bases from V and 0 bases from J, the junction contained 4 bases not matched to a gene. The CDR3 sequence is CASSPWTSGSSYNEQFF. The CDR3 nucleotides are TGTGCCAGCAGCCCTTGGACTAGCGGGAGCTCCTACAATGAGCAGTTCTTC.

This clone was observed a single time. The rearrangement links TRBV27 to TRBJ1-4; D gene unclear. Deletions cut 1 base from V and 10 bases from J, with 10 bases between. The germline V gene encodes CDR1 MNHEY and CDR2 SMNVEV (reference sequence). This CDR3 spans 13 amino acids. In DNA, the CDR3 is TGTGCCAGCAGTTTATTAACACTTGGAAAACTGTTTTTT. As protein: CASSLLTLGKLFF.

The rearrangement links TRBV28 to TRBJ2-7; perhaps TRBD1 as D (6 bases). The CDR3 is 14 amino acids. V was trimmed by 6 bases and J by 3 bases, leaving 15 bases between them. CDR1 and CDR2 from the germline V gene are MDHEN and SYDVKM. The chain's CDR3 is CASRGQHNIYEQYF. CDR3 nucleotide sequence: TGTGCCAGCAGAGGACAGCACAATATCTACGAGCAGTACTTC.

This chain joins TRBV7-9 and TRBJ2-5; D not certain. With 3 bases removed from V and 2 bases from J, the gap between germline ends came to 19 bases. The CDR3 has 17 amino acids. Germline CDR1 is SEHNR and CDR2 is FQNEAQ (reference sequence). The CDR3 sequence is CASSFIEFYQVQETQYF. The DNA for the CDR3 is TGTGCCAGCAGCTTCATAGAGTTCTATCAGGTTCAAGAGACCCAGTACTTC.

The gene calls are TRBV13 and TRBJ1-1, with D uncertain. The CDR3 length is 15 residues. Germline V gene lookup returns CDR1 PRHDT and CDR2 FYEKMQ (reference sequence). Trimming removed 5 bases at V and 4 bases at J, with 17 bases between. The CDR3 DNA sequence: TGTGCCAGCAGCCTAACTGATCCAGTGAGCACTGAAGCTTTCTTT. This gives the protein CASSLTDPVSTEAFF. The full variable domain, completed using reference TRBV13 and TRBJ1-1, is AAGVIQSPRHLIKEKRETATLKCYPIPRHDTVYWYQQGPGQDPQFLISFYEKMQSDKGSIPDRFSAQQFSDYHSELNMSSLELGDSALYFCASSLTDPVSTEAFFGQGTRLTVV.

The chain employs TRBV19 and TRBJ2-3, with 9 bases lining up with TRBD2. The CDR3 sequence is 16 residues long. The germline CDR1 and CDR2 sequences are LNHDA and SQIVND (reference sequence). V gave up 3 bases and J gave up 5 bases; unmatched junction bases: 9. The CDR3 here is CASSIRAGGLLDTQYF. In nucleotides, the CDR3 is TGTGCCAGTAGTATTCGAGCGGGAGGTCTCCTAGATACGCAGTATTTT. The full variable domain, completed using reference TRBV19 and TRBJ2-3, is DGGITQSPKYLFRKEGQNVTLSCEQNLNHDAMYWYRQDPGQGLRLIYYSQIVNDFQKGDIAEGYSVSREKKESFPLTVTSAQKNPTAFYLCASSIRAGGLLDTQYFGPGTRLTVL.

The chain carries TRBV7-9 and TRBJ2-5; maybe TRBD2 (6 bases). This CDR3 comprises 15 residues. CDR1 is SEHNR, CDR2 FQNEAQ, per germline (reference sequence). Trimming took off 5 bases at V and 6 bases at J, with 19 bases between the two ends. This CDR3 reads CASSPLGGVEKTQYF. CDR3 DNA sequence: TGTGCCAGCAGCCCCCTTGGAGGGGTGGAGAAGACCCAGTACTTC.

The chain employs TRBV7-9 and TRBJ2-7, with D possibly being TRBD1 (5 bases). This CDR3 has 14 amino acids. Trimming removed 8 bases from V and 3 bases from J, with 17 bases in between. The germline V gene encodes CDR1 SEHNR and CDR2 FQNEAQ (reference sequence). The CDR3 region is CASRPRQTSYEQYF. For the CDR3, the DNA is TGTGCCAGCCGGCCTCGACAGACCAGCTACGAGCAGTACTTC. Based on the CDR3 plus reference TRBV7-9 and TRBJ2-7, the full variable domain is DTGVSQNPRHKITKRGQNVTFRCDPISEHNRLYWYRQTLGQGPEFLTYFQNEAQLEKSRLLSDRFSAERPKGSFSTLEIQRTEQGDSAMYLCASRPRQTSYEQYFGPGTRLTVT.

The V and J genes are TRBV5-1 and TRBJ2-7; D possibly corresponds to TRBD2 (5 bases). V shed 5 bases and J shed 3 bases, with 15 bases lying between them. Germline loops: CDR1 SGHRS, CDR2 YFSETQ. This CDR3 is built from 14 residues. The CDR3 bases are TGCGCCAGCAGTTACGGGATCTCCTACTACGAGCAGTACTTC. This translates into CASSYGISYYEQYF.

The chain recombines TRBV15 with TRBJ1-5; D possibly corresponds to TRBD1 (6 bases). Trimming pared 1 base from V and 0 bases from J, leaving 19 bases between. Germline loops: CDR1 LNHNV, CDR2 YYDKDF (reference sequence). This CDR3 is built from 19 residues. CDR3 in DNA: TGTGCCACCAGCAGAGGTGGGACACCCGGAAAATATAGCAATCAGCCCCAGCATTTT. Translation gives CATSRGGTPGKYSNQPQHF.

V usage is TRBV9 and J usage is TRBJ2-7; D is possibly TRBD2 (6 bases). Germline V lookup: CDR1 SGDLS, CDR2 YYNGEE. The CDR3 has 15 amino acids. V was cut by 0 bases and J by 3 bases, with 13 bases left in between. The CDR3: CASSVEGGFNYEQYF. For the CDR3, the DNA is TGTGCCAGCAGCGTAGAGGGAGGCTTTAACTACGAGCAGTACTTC.

This clone appeared once. The chain employs TRBV27 and TRBJ2-3, with 7 bases lining up with TRBD2. The CDR3 is made up of 13 amino acids. Germline V gene data show CDR1 as MNHEY and CDR2 as SMNVEV (reference sequence). The V segment lost 2 bases and the J segment 14 bases; nucleotides outside the gene matches: 10. The CDR3 DNA sequence: TGTGCCAGCAGTTTAGGAGTGGCGGGAGCTCCGTATTTT. It yields the protein CASSLGVAGAPYF.

The V call is TRBV2, the J call TRBJ1-2; perhaps TRBD1 as D (6 bases). This CDR3 contains 13 residues. Germline CDR1 and CDR2: SNHLY and FYNNEI. V lost 3 bases, J lost 7 bases, and 12 bases lay in between. The CDR3 DNA is TGTGCCAGCAGTGAGCAGGGGAAGAGTGGCTACACCTTC. Translated: CASSEQGKSGYTF.

A single count supports this clone. The gene calls are TRBV5-1 and TRBJ2-7; maybe TRBD2 (6 bases). CDR1 is SGHRS, CDR2 YFSETQ, per germline. V was trimmed by 4 bases and J by 0 bases, leaving 11 bases between them. This CDR3 is 14 amino acids long. The CDR3, as DNA: TGCGCCAGCAGCCCCGGAGGGAGCTCCTACGAGCAGTACTTC. Translation: CASSPGGSSYEQYF.

Notes on this clone: This specimen includes other DNA sequences encoding the same CDR3. The chain uses TRBV5-1 and TRBJ2-5; possibly TRBD1 or TRBD2 for D (5 bases each). V gave up 4 bases and J gave up 1 base, with 11 bases separating them. The CDR3 is made up of 14 amino acids. The germline gives CDR1 SGHRS, CDR2 YFSETQ. The CDR3 DNA reads TGCGCCAGCAGCCTGGGACGTCCCCAAGAGACCCAGTACTTC. Translated: CASSLGRPQETQYF.

The chain recombines TRBV2 with TRBJ2-1; tentative D call: TRBD2 (6 bases). CDR1 is SNHLY and CDR2 is FYNNEI in the germline V gene. The CDR3 sequence is 11 residues long. Trimming took off 1 base at V and 15 bases at J, with 10 bases between the two ends. The CDR3 reads CASSEGDSRFF. In DNA, the CDR3 is TGTGCCAGCAGTGAAGGGGACTCAAGGTTCTTC.

The rearrangement links TRBV28 to TRBJ2-7; D is possibly TRBD1 or TRBD2 (6 bases each). The CDR3 contains 14 residues. Germline CDR1 reads MDHEN; CDR2 reads SYDVKM. V was clipped by 5 bases and J by 4 bases, with 15 bases between them. The CDR3 nucleotides are TGTGCCAGCAGTAGTGGGGGGCTAGTGTACGAGCAGTACTTC. This translates into CASSSGGLVYEQYF.

This clone showed up just once. The rearrangement links TRBV19 to TRBJ2-7; D not certain. Trimming removed 2 bases at V and 1 base at J, with 9 bases between. CDR3 length: 14 amino acids. Germline-derived CDR1 and CDR2 are LNHDA and SQIVND (reference sequence). The chain's CDR3 is CASSITVTSYEQYF. DNA for the CDR3: TGTGCCAGTAGTATAACGGTGACTTCCTACGAGCAGTACTTC.